This T cell receptor beta chain was sequenced during a study of control samples from healthy donors and cancer patients. TCRdb's copy holds only in-frame clones and misses some; the assay was immunoSEQ multiplex PCR. The table lists around 150,000 clones, roughly 94% of them singletons. The sequencing sample was made of blood. This sequence originates from a woman aged 40 to 50 in good health.

The DNA of the CDR3 is TGTGCCACGGCTTACAGGGATGAAGAAAAACTGTTTTTT. It is translated as CATAYRDEEKLFF. The chain joins TRBV7-9 to TRBJ1-4; D is possibly TRBD1 (6 bases). Germline V gene lookup returns CDR1 SEHNR and CDR2 FQNEAQ (reference sequence). The CDR3 runs to 13 residues. V was pared by 10 bases and J by 8 bases, with 17 bases between.